Below, 4 T cell receptor beta chains from the same sample are listed, as sequenced in a study of T cell responses to AZD1222 COVID-19 vaccine. Sequencing used immunoSEQ multiplex PCR; TCRdb keeps in-frame clones, though not all of them. The sample has more than 130,000 clones, 90% seen once. This specimen was peripheral blood, taken on day 0 of AZD1222 vaccination. These receptors originate from an adult in good health.

This clone was counted a few times. The rearrangement uses TRBV6-1 and TRBJ2-7, with D maybe TRBD2 (5 bases). The CDR3 sequence is 14 residues long. The germline CDR1 and CDR2 sequences are MNHNS and SASEGT. Trimming took off 2 bases at V and 1 base at J, with 9 bases between the two ends. CDR3: CASSELSGSYEQYF. The CDR3 region has the DNA TGTGCCAGCAGTGAACTATCGGGGTCCTACGAGCAGTACTTC.

The chain has TRBV10-3 and TRBJ2-1, with 9 bases aligning to TRBD1. Germline loops: CDR1 ENHRY, CDR2 SYGVKD. There are 16 residues in the CDR3. The J segment lost 4 bases and the V segment lost 0 bases, leaving 4 bases of the junction unmatched. The CDR3 DNA follows: TGTGCCATCAGTGAGTCCCGGGACAGGGTGTACAATGAGCAGTTCTTC. Its translation is CAISESRDRVYNEQFF.

This rearrangement joins TRBV7-2 to TRBJ2-5; D is unclear. From germline, CDR1 is SGHTA and CDR2 FQGNSA. The CDR3 has 12 amino acids. Trimming pared 5 bases from V and 0 bases from J, leaving 4 bases between. CDR3 region: CASSRYQETQYF. CDR3 sequence (DNA): TGTGCCAGCAGCCGGTACCAAGAGACCCAGTACTTC.

The J gene is TRBJ2-2, the V gene TRBV24-1; D call uncertain. V was clipped by 3 bases and J by 3 bases, with 7 bases between them. Germline-derived CDR1 and CDR2 are KGHDR and SFDVKD. The CDR3 extends over 14 amino acids. The CDR3 is CATSDTRDTGELFF. The CDR3 region has the DNA TGTGCCACCAGTGATACACGCGACACCGGGGAGCTGTTTTTT.